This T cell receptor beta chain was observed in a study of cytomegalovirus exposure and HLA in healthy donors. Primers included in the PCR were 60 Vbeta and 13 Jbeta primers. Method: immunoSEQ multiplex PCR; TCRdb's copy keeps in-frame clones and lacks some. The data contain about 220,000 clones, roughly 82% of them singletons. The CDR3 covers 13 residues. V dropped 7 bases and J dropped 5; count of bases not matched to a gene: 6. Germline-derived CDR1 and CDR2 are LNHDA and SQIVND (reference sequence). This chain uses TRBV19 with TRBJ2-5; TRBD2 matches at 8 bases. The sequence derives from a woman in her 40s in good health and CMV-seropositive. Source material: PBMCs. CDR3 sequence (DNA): TGTGCCAGTAATTCGGGGGGGCGGGAGACCCAGTACTTC. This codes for CASNSGGRETQYF.